The 19 T cell receptor beta chains given below trace back to one sample, sequenced in a study of T cells in Graves' hyperthyroidism and ophthalmopathy. The TCR beta CDR3 regions underwent amplification using RNA transcripts as the source. The HTBI primer set served for first-round RT-PCR of the TCR CDR3. TCRdb ran MiXCR on the multiplex PCR reads and lists one entry per CDR3 protein. The table shows about 400,000 distinct CDR3 sequences, with 12% to 15% occurring only once. Sequencing input: blood. The receptors originated from a woman aged 55-69 years with Graves' ophthalmopathy.

This clonotype was seen ten or more times. The rearrangement joins TRBV5-1 to TRBJ2-7; D is possibly TRBD1 or TRBD2 (6 bases each). From germline, CDR1 is SGHRS and CDR2 YFSETQ. The CDR3 extends over 14 amino acids. Trimming pared 0 bases from V and 1 base from J, leaving 8 bases between. CDR3 sequence: CASSLEGGSYEQYF. CDR3 nucleotides: TGCGCCAGCAGCTTGGAAGGGGGGTCCTACGAGCAGTACTTC.

For the CDR3, the DNA is TGTGCCAGTAGTATTCTGGCTAGCCCCTACAATGAGCAGTTCTTC. Translating it yields CASSILASPYNEQFF. V and J are TRBV19 and TRBJ2-1; tentative D call: TRBD2 (5 bases). V lost 3 bases and J lost 2, with 11 bases in between. Germline CDR1 LNHDA, CDR2 SQIVND (reference sequence). The CDR3 is made up of 15 amino acids.

This clonotype was observed at least ten times. The CDR3 sequence is CASSLVMAREETQYF. The CDR3 DNA sequence: TGTGCCAGCAGCTTAGTGATGGCCCGGGAAGAGACCCAGTACTTC. V and J are TRBV7-8 and TRBJ2-5; D uncertain. The CDR3 totals 15 residues. Germline V lookup: CDR1 SGHVS, CDR2 FQNEAQ. V was cut by 1 base and J by 3 bases, with 12 bases left in between.

This clonotype has at least ten counts. The genes are TRBV3-1 and TRBJ2-7; D remains unclear. Germline V gene lookup returns CDR1 LGHDT and CDR2 YNNKEL (reference sequence). V gave up 2 bases and J gave up 2 bases, with 10 bases separating them. This CDR3 is 14 amino acids long. The CDR3 coding sequence is TGTGCCAGCAGCCAAAGTTCTCACACCTACGAGCAGTACTTC. Its translation: CASSQSSHTYEQYF.

This clonotype was picked up many times. The DNA of the CDR3 is TGTGCCAGCAGCTCGTCGGGACAGGGAAGCAATCAGCCCCAGCATTTT. As protein: CASSSSGQGSNQPQHF. The chain combines TRBV7-9 with TRBJ1-5, with 9 bases that match TRBD1. The junction had 5 bases not matched to a gene; V was cut back by 4 bases and J by 1 base. The CDR3 loop spans 16 amino acids. Per the germline V gene, CDR1 is SEHNR and CDR2 is FQNEAQ (reference sequence).

The chain joins TRBV7-6 to TRBJ2-2; D is possibly TRBD1 (5 bases). This CDR3 comprises 16 residues. CDR1 and CDR2 from the germline V gene are SGHVS and FNYEAQ. Between the trimmed V and J ends, which lost 2 bases and 0 bases, there was a span of 10 bases. The CDR3 coding sequence is TGTGCCAGCAGCTTAAGACAGCTTTCGAACACCGGGGAGCTGTTTTTT. Protein: CASSLRQLSNTGELFF.

J is TRBJ2-2 and V is TRBV11-2; the D gene could be TRBD1 or TRBD2 (5 bases each). This CDR3 is built from 15 residues. CDR1 and CDR2 from the germline V gene are SGHAT and FQNNGV. Trimming took off 4 bases at V and 6 bases at J, with 15 bases between the two ends. The CDR3 here is CASSSPGRGPGELFF. The CDR3 DNA is TGTGCCAGCAGCTCCCCGGGACGCGGTCCCGGGGAGCTGTTTTTT.

This clonotype was seen ten or more times. The J gene is TRBJ2-7, the V gene TRBV20-1, with TRBD2 matching 7 bases. The CDR3 runs to 14 residues. The germline gives CDR1 DFQATT, CDR2 SNEGSKA (reference sequence). V shed 5 bases, J shed 4 bases, and the junction held 11 bases outside the gene matches. The CDR3 loop is CSASVGAGKYEQYF. CDR3 bases: TGCAGTGCTTCGGTCGGAGCGGGGAAATACGAGCAGTACTTC.

This clonotype has more than one count but fewer than ten. The chain recombines TRBV9 with TRBJ2-1; possibly TRBD1 or TRBD2 for D (5 bases each). In germline, CDR1 is SGDLS, CDR2 YYNGEE. Trimming took 4 bases from V and 10 from J, leaving 24 bases between them. The CDR3 runs 16 residues. The CDR3 DNA sequence: TGTGCCAGCAGCCCCAGCACCCCGGGACCCGGGGCGGAGCAGTTCTTC. Protein: CASSPSTPGPGAEQFF. The full variable domain, completed using reference TRBV9 and TRBJ2-1, is DSGVTQTPKHLITATGQRVTLRCSPRSGDLSVYWYQQSLDQGLQFLIQYYNGEERAKGNILERFSAQQFPDLHSELNLSSLELGDSALYFCASSPSTPGPGAEQFFGPGTRLTVL.

J is TRBJ1-5 and V is TRBV6-5; 7 bases map to TRBD1. The CDR3 is made up of 14 amino acids. Germline CDR1 MNHEY, CDR2 SVGAGI. With 2 bases clipped from V and 2 bases from J, the junction kept 0 bases outside the gene matches. The CDR3 bases are TGTGCCAGCAGTTACAGGGGGCGCAATCAGCCCCAGCATTTT. Translated, it gives CASSYRGRNQPQHF.

This clonotype occurred many times. This chain links TRBV12-3 or TRBV12-4 with TRBJ1-5; no definite D call. The CDR3 length is 12 residues. V was trimmed by 3 bases and J by 4 bases, leaving 4 bases between them. Here the CDR3 DNA reads TGTGCCAGCAGTTTCGGGAATCAGCCCCAGCATTTT. This codes for CASSFGNQPQHF.

The table lists this clonotype with a count of one. The V gene is TRBV12-3 or TRBV12-4, the J gene TRBJ1-1, with D maybe TRBD1 (6 bases). The CDR3 loop spans 14 amino acids. V was clipped by 6 bases and J by 3 bases, with 14 bases between them. CDR3 in DNA: TGTGCCAGCAGCCCTCAAGGGGGGTACACTGAAGCTTTCTTT. Translation: CASSPQGGYTEAFF.

In DNA form, the CDR3 reads TGCAGTGCTGAAAGGGTCGGGGAGCTGTTTTTT. It is translated as CSAERVGELFF. The chain couples TRBV20-1 to TRBJ2-2; D unclear. The CDR3 sequence is 11 residues long. The germline V gene has CDR1 DFQATT and CDR2 SNEGSKA (reference sequence). V shed 5 bases and J shed 7 bases, with 8 bases lying between them.

The CDR3 here is CASKLGGGELFF. CDR3 DNA sequence: TGTGCCAGTAAACTGGGGGGGGGGGAGCTGTTTTTT. This rearrangement joins TRBV19 to TRBJ2-2, with 7 nucleotides matching TRBD2. Germline CDR1 is LNHDA and CDR2 is SQIVND (reference sequence). The V and J ends lost 7 bases and 8 bases, in that order; junction bases with no gene match: 4. This CDR3 has 12 residues.

The CDR3 coding sequence is TGTGCCAGCTCACCGAGGAGGGGCCACGCTCTGGCCGGGGAGCTGTTTTTT. It translates to CASSPRRGHALAGELFF. The chain recombines TRBV18 with TRBJ2-2, with a weak D call TRBD2 (6 bases). Germline assignment: CDR1 KGHSH and CDR2 LQKENI. The CDR3 spans 17 residues. The V end lost 3 bases, the J end lost 6 bases, and 20 bases lay between the germline ends.

This clonotype has at least ten counts. The rearrangement links TRBV6-1 to TRBJ2-7; possible D gene TRBD1, 6 bases. The germline gives CDR1 MNHNS, CDR2 SASEGT. Trimming left V 5 bases short and J 6 bases short, with 20 bases between. The CDR3 loop spans 15 amino acids. CDR3 DNA: TGTGCCAGCAGTCCACAGGGCTCCTTGAATCTCGAGCAGTACTTC. This gives the protein CASSPQGSLNLEQYF.

This clonotype was counted at least ten times. The rearrangement uses TRBV7-2 and TRBJ2-7; TRBD2 matches 10 bases. The CDR3 contains 18 residues. Germline V gene data show CDR1 as SGHTA and CDR2 as FQGNSA. V lost 1 base, J lost 3 bases, and 12 bases stayed unmatched. The CDR3 protein is CASSLGGGSGRAIYEQYF. CDR3 sequence (DNA): TGTGCCAGCAGCTTAGGGGGGGGAAGCGGGAGGGCCATCTACGAGCAGTACTTC.

This clonotype occurred many times. J is TRBJ2-1 and V is TRBV5-1; no clear D. CDR3 length: 16 amino acids. The V end was cut by 4 bases, the J end by 2 bases, with 16 bases between. CDR1 and CDR2 (germline): SGHRS, YFSETQ. The CDR3 region has the DNA TGCGCCAGCAGCCCGATGGATCAGAACACCTACAATGAGCAGTTCTTC. This codes for CASSPMDQNTYNEQFF.

In this sample, this clonotype turned up many times. The V and J genes are TRBV2 and TRBJ2-4; the D is unclear. The CDR3 sequence is 13 residues long. Germline CDR1 reads SNHLY; CDR2 reads FYNNEI. Trimming took off 5 bases at V and 3 bases at J, with 8 bases between the two ends. Here the CDR3 DNA reads TGTGCCAGCAGTCACGTCGACAAAAACATTCAGTACTTC. Protein: CASSHVDKNIQYF.